A selection of T cell receptor beta chains follows, all from one sample in a study of tumor and adjacent non-tumor tissue in lung cancer. TCRdb re-derived calls from the multiplex PCR reads in MiXCR, one entry per CDR3 protein. Among about 200,000 distinct CDR3 sequences, roughly 70% were seen once, and the ten largest hold almost 25%. The specimen was lung tumor tissue. The source of these receptors is a man in his fifties or sixties with non-small cell lung cancer. Both conserved end residues are part of each CDR3. Fields, in order: V gene, J gene, D gene, clone size, CDR3 protein, CDR3 DNA. A D gene is named only where the DNA matches it firmly. Where a row states a size, it is once, few, many or the class of an expanded clone; other rows omit it.

>TRBV11-1|TRBJ2-7|TRBD2|.
CASRAGSLQQYF
TGTGCCAGCAGAGCGGGAAGTTTGCAGCAATACTTC
>TRBV20-1|TRBJ2-1|.|.
CSAKGGRAYNEQFF
TGCAGTGCTAAGGGCGGCCGAGCCTACAATGAGCAGTTCTTC
>TRBV6-2/TRBV6-3|TRBJ1-6|TRBD1|.
CANRESDRGSYSPLHF
TGTGCCAACAGGGAATCCGACAGGGGATCCTACTCACCCCTCCACTTT
>TRBV28|TRBJ1-2|.|.
CASSFRDKRDGYTF
TGTGCCAGCAGTTTCCGGGACAAGCGCGACGGCTACACCTTC
>TRBV6-2/TRBV6-3|TRBJ1-2|.|many
CASIEGGNHNYGYTF
TGTGCCAGCATCGAGGGGGGCAATCATAACTATGGCTACACCTTC
>TRBV4-2|TRBJ2-7|TRBD1|few
CASRGQNYDQYF
TGTGCCAGCCGGGGACAGAACTACGATCAGTACTTC
>TRBV5-5|TRBJ2-2|.|.
CASSTLGSANTGELFF
TGTGCCAGCAGCACACTAGGGTCAGCGAACACCGGGGAGCTGTTTTTT
>TRBV12-3/TRBV12-4|TRBJ1-5|.|few
CASSITGKNQPQHF
TGTGCCAGCAGCATTACAGGGAAGAATCAGCCCCAGCATTTT
>TRBV29-1|TRBJ2-3|.|.
CNVGGGGADTQYF
TGCAACGTTGGAGGGGGGGGCGCAGATACGCAGTATTTT
>TRBV28|TRBJ2-5|.|.
CASTTGLKTQYF
TGTGCCAGTACTACGGGGTTAAAGACCCAGTACTTC